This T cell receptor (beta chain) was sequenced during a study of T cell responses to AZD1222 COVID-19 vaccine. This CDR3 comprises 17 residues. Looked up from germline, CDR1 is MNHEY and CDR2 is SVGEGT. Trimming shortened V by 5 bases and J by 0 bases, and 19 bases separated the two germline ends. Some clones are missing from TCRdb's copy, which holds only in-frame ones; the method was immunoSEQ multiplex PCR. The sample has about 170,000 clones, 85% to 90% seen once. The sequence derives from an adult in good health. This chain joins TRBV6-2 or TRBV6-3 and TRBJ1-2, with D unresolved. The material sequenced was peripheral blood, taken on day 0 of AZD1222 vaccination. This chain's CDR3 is CASSPPLRGSANYGYTF. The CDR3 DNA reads TGTGCCAGCAGTCCCCCCTTAAGAGGCTCTGCTAACTATGGCTACACCTTC.